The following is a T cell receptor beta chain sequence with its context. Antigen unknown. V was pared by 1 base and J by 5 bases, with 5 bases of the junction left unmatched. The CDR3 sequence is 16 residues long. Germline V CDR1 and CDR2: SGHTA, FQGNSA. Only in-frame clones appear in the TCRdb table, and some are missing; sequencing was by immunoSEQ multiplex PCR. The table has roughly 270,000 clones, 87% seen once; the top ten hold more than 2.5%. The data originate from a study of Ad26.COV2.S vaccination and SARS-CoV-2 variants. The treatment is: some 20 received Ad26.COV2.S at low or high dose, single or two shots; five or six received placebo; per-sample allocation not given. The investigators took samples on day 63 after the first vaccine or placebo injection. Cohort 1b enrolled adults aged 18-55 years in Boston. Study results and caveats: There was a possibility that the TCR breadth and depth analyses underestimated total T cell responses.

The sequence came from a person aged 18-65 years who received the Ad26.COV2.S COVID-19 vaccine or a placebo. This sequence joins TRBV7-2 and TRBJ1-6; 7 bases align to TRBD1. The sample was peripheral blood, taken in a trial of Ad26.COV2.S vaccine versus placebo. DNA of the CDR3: TGTGCCAGCAGCTTAGTTGGGACAGCGAATAATTCACCCCTCCACTTT. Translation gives CASSLVGTANNSPLHF.